Described below is a single T cell receptor (beta chain) sequence and its context. Its antigen is unidentified. This sample was taken from a study of CXCR3-negative and CXCR3-positive naive CD8 T cells. Points from the study as a whole: With CXCR3 expression partially decreased after cryopreservation, most assays relied on fresh PBMCs. TCR strength was inferred from TRB CDR3 properties, while surface CD5 was comparable between naive subsets. More hydrophobic TRB CDR3s were found in CXCR3-positive naive cells than in CXCR3-negative naive cells. With respect to TRBV-TRBJ usage, naive CXCR3-negative and CXCR3-positive cells were similar; memory differed.

By phenotype, naive CD8+ T cells were CD45RO-CCR7+CD27+CD95-. TRB cDNA libraries were made by UMI-labeled 5' RACE. From its re-call of the 5' RACE reads, TCRdb lists each CDR3 protein once, without DNA. The table for this sample gives 100,000 or so distinct CDR3 sequences. CDR3 length: 16 amino acids. Germline CDR1 MNHEY, CDR2 SVGAGI. The V gene is TRBV6-5, the J gene TRBJ2-5; TCRdb names TRBD2, which stays unverified in the absence of DNA. The sequenced sample was naive CXCR3+ CD8+ T cells from blood. Documented subset: CD45RO-CCR7+CD27+CD95- naive CD8+ T cells expressing CXCR3 (TNR3+). This receptor was obtained from a human donor in good health. Some clones in this sample may be carry-over from other donors' samples. CDR3 residues: CASSLASGGAQETQYF.